Listed below are T cell receptor beta chains from one sample, sequenced in a study of cytomegalovirus exposure and HLA in healthy donors. This table comes from immunoSEQ multiplex PCR, and its TCRdb copy is limited to in-frame clones, with some not included. The data show over 150,000 clones, with about 80% seen just once and approximately 1.5% held by the top ten. Input material: PBMCs. All receptors come from a girl aged 10-17 years in good health and CMV-seropositive. Both conserved end residues are part of each CDR3. Each record gives: V gene, clone size, D gene, J gene, CDR3 DNA, CDR3 protein. The D gene is left open where the match is weak. Part of the rows lack a size; the others show once, few, many or a class for expanded clones.

V gene: TRBV30; clone size: NA; D gene: TRBD2; J gene: TRBJ2-1; CDR3 DNA: TGTGCCTGGAGTCCCCTGACTAGCGGGAACTACAATGAGCAGTTCTTC; CDR3 protein: CAWSPLTSGNYNEQFF
V gene: TRBV7-6; clone size: NA; D gene: NA; J gene: TRBJ1-1; CDR3 DNA: TGTGCCAGCAGCTTAGGGGGCATGGTCACTGAAGCTTTCTTT; CDR3 protein: CASSLGGMVTEAFF
V gene: TRBV30; clone size: NA; D gene: NA; J gene: TRBJ1-4; CDR3 DNA: TGTGCCTCGGGTCCGGGGATACGATACGCAACTAATGAAAAACTGTTTTTT; CDR3 protein: CASGPGIRYATNEKLFF
V gene: TRBV7-2; clone size: NA; D gene: TRBD1; J gene: TRBJ2-2; CDR3 DNA: TGTGCCAGCAGCGGATACGGACAGGGGGTCACCGGGGAGCTGTTTTTT; CDR3 protein: CASSGYGQGVTGELFF
V gene: TRBV7-9; clone size: once; D gene: NA; J gene: TRBJ1-2; CDR3 DNA: TGTGCCAGCAGCCCGGTGGTCGGGAGCTATGGCTACACCTTC; CDR3 protein: CASSPVVGSYGYTF
V gene: TRBV19; clone size: NA; D gene: TRBD1; J gene: TRBJ1-1; CDR3 DNA: TGTGCCAGTAGTATAACAGGGGGCACTGAAGCTTTCTTT; CDR3 protein: CASSITGGTEAFF
V gene: TRBV19; clone size: NA; D gene: NA; J gene: TRBJ1-4; CDR3 DNA: TGTGCCAGTGGGGGTTTGGGGGCAGCTCTGGAAGAAAAACTGTTTTTT; CDR3 protein: CASGGLGAALEEKLFF
V gene: TRBV2; clone size: NA; D gene: NA; J gene: TRBJ2-5; CDR3 DNA: TGTGCCAGCAGTGATTTACCGACTTTCCAAGAGACCCAGTACTTC; CDR3 protein: CASSDLPTFQETQYF
V gene: TRBV9; clone size: NA; D gene: TRBD1; J gene: TRBJ1-5; CDR3 DNA: TGTGCCAGCAGCCCCGGACAGGGCACTCAGCCCCAGCATTTT; CDR3 protein: CASSPGQGTQPQHF
V gene: TRBV28; clone size: NA; D gene: NA; J gene: TRBJ1-1; CDR3 DNA: TGTGCCAGCAGTCCGGGACTTAACACTGAAGCTTTCTTT; CDR3 protein: CASSPGLNTEAFF
V gene: TRBV9; clone size: NA; D gene: TRBD1; J gene: TRBJ2-2; CDR3 DNA: TGTGCCAGCAGTAAAGACAGGGATACCGGGGAGCTGTTTTTT; CDR3 protein: CASSKDRDTGELFF
V gene: TRBV10-3; clone size: NA; D gene: TRBD2; J gene: TRBJ2-1; CDR3 DNA: TGTGCCATCAGTGGGCGGGAGGGCCGGAACAATGAGCAGTTCTTC; CDR3 protein: CAISGREGRNNEQFF
V gene: TRBV25-1; clone size: NA; D gene: NA; J gene: TRBJ1-1; CDR3 DNA: TGTGCCAGCAGTGATCTCACCAGGGGTATAACTGAAGCTTTCTTT; CDR3 protein: CASSDLTRGITEAFF
V gene: TRBV27; clone size: once; D gene: TRBD1; J gene: TRBJ2-7; CDR3 DNA: TGTGCCAGCAGTTTATCCTCGGGACAGGGGGCAAAATACGAGCAGTACTTC; CDR3 protein: CASSLSSGQGAKYEQYF
V gene: TRBV2; clone size: NA; D gene: NA; J gene: TRBJ2-7; CDR3 DNA: TGTGCCAGCAGGAGTAGCGGAGCCTACGAGCAGTACTTC; CDR3 protein: CASRSSGAYEQYF
V gene: TRBV5-1; clone size: NA; D gene: NA; J gene: TRBJ1-2; CDR3 DNA: TGCGCCAGCAGCAGAAATTACAGGGCAGATAACTATGGCTACACCTTC; CDR3 protein: CASSRNYRADNYGYTF
V gene: TRBV23-1; clone size: NA; D gene: TRBD1; J gene: TRBJ1-2; CDR3 DNA: TGCGCCAGCAGTCGTCGCACAGGGGGCTTCTGTGGCTACACCTTC; CDR3 protein: CASSRRTGGFCGYTF
V gene: TRBV19; clone size: NA; D gene: NA; J gene: TRBJ2-1; CDR3 DNA: TGTGCCAGTAGTATAGATCAGGCACAGTTCAATGAGCAGTTCTTC; CDR3 protein: CASSIDQAQFNEQFF
V gene: TRBV5-1; clone size: NA; D gene: TRBD2; J gene: TRBJ2-1; CDR3 DNA: TGCGCCAGCGTTTTCACTAGCGGAGGGGAGTACAATGAGCAGTTCTTC; CDR3 protein: CASVFTSGGEYNEQFF
V gene: TRBV7-2; clone size: NA; D gene: NA; J gene: TRBJ1-2; CDR3 DNA: TGTGCCAGCAATTATAGAACCGGGGGGACAAACTATGGCTACACCTTC; CDR3 protein: CASNYRTGGTNYGYTF
V gene: TRBV5-1; clone size: NA; D gene: NA; J gene: TRBJ2-5; CDR3 DNA: TGCGCCAGCAGCTTGGTAGGAGTAGGTCAAGAGACCCAGTACTTC; CDR3 protein: CASSLVGVGQETQYF
V gene: TRBV9; clone size: NA; D gene: NA; J gene: TRBJ1-2; CDR3 DNA: TGTGCCAGCAGCGGTGGGCGGGGGGGACGCTATGGCTACACCTTC; CDR3 protein: CASSGGRGGRYGYTF
V gene: TRBV18; clone size: NA; D gene: NA; J gene: TRBJ1-6; CDR3 DNA: TGTGCCAGCTCACCATACGGGGGGCAAGGAAGGTCACCCCTCCACTTT; CDR3 protein: CASSPYGGQGRSPLHF
V gene: TRBV4-1; clone size: NA; D gene: NA; J gene: TRBJ2-7; CDR3 DNA: TGCGCCAGCAGCCAAAGAGATTGTCAAGTATACGAGCAGTACTTC; CDR3 protein: CASSQRDCQVYEQYF
V gene: TRBV7-6; clone size: NA; D gene: TRBD2; J gene: TRBJ2-1; CDR3 DNA: TGTGCCAGCAGCTTTTCTAGCGGGAGGGACAATGAGCAGTTCTTC; CDR3 protein: CASSFSSGRDNEQFF
V gene: TRBV6-5; clone size: once; D gene: TRBD1; J gene: TRBJ1-2; CDR3 DNA: TGTGCCAGCAGTTACGACGGGACAGTCTATGGCTACACCTTC; CDR3 protein: CASSYDGTVYGYTF
V gene: TRBV19; clone size: few; D gene: NA; J gene: TRBJ1-1; CDR3 DNA: TGTGCCAGTAGTAAAGGGAGGACATCTGAAGCTTTCTTT; CDR3 protein: CASSKGRTSEAFF
V gene: TRBV27; clone size: NA; D gene: TRBD1; J gene: TRBJ2-3; CDR3 DNA: TGTGCCAGCAGTTTTACAGGGGTAGATACGCAGTATTTT; CDR3 protein: CASSFTGVDTQYF
V gene: TRBV28; clone size: NA; D gene: NA; J gene: TRBJ1-2; CDR3 DNA: TGTGCCAGCAGTTTCCTCGACAGGAACTATGGCTACACCTTC; CDR3 protein: CASSFLDRNYGYTF
V gene: TRBV28; clone size: NA; D gene: NA; J gene: TRBJ1-2; CDR3 DNA: TGTGCCAGCATTCCACCCCCACTTGGACTGACCCCTCTTAACTATGGCTACACCTTC; CDR3 protein: CASIPPPLGLTPLNYGYTF
V gene: TRBV6-1; clone size: few; D gene: TRBD1; J gene: TRBJ2-7; CDR3 DNA: TGTGCCAGCAGACGAACGGGACAGATCTACGAGCAGTACTTC; CDR3 protein: CASRRTGQIYEQYF
V gene: TRBV6-1; clone size: NA; D gene: NA; J gene: TRBJ1-5; CDR3 DNA: TGTGCCAGCAGTGAAAGCGGGACGAAAAATCAGCCCCAGCATTTT; CDR3 protein: CASSESGTKNQPQHF
V gene: TRBV11-2; clone size: NA; D gene: TRBD2; J gene: TRBJ2-7; CDR3 DNA: TGTGCCAGCAGCTTAGCGGGAGGGTCCTACGAGCAGTACTTC; CDR3 protein: CASSLAGGSYEQYF
V gene: TRBV6-1; clone size: few; D gene: NA; J gene: TRBJ1-1; CDR3 DNA: TGTGCCAGCAGTGAATTAAACACAATGAACACTGAAGCTTTCTTT; CDR3 protein: CASSELNTMNTEAFF
V gene: TRBV2; clone size: few; D gene: NA; J gene: TRBJ2-5; CDR3 DNA: TGTGCCAGCAGTGGGACTGAGCAAGAGACCCAGTACTTC; CDR3 protein: CASSGTEQETQYF
V gene: TRBV27; clone size: few; D gene: TRBD1; J gene: TRBJ1-2; CDR3 DNA: TGTGCCAGCAGTTTATCTGGGACAGGGAACTATGGCTACACCTTC; CDR3 protein: CASSLSGTGNYGYTF
V gene: TRBV28; clone size: NA; D gene: TRBD1; J gene: TRBJ1-1; CDR3 DNA: TGTGCCAGCAGCCAATGGACAGGGGGCACTGAAGCTTTCTTT; CDR3 protein: CASSQWTGGTEAFF
V gene: TRBV6-6; clone size: NA; D gene: TRBD2; J gene: TRBJ2-3; CDR3 DNA: TGTGCCAGCAGCCAAGTTCTAGCGGCAATGGGGGATACGCAGTATTTT; CDR3 protein: CASSQVLAAMGDTQYF
V gene: TRBV28; clone size: NA; D gene: NA; J gene: TRBJ1-5; CDR3 DNA: TGTGCCAGCAGTTTATTTGGGGGAGGCGGAAATCAGCCCCAGCATTTT; CDR3 protein: CASSLFGGGGNQPQHF
V gene: TRBV5-1; clone size: NA; D gene: NA; J gene: TRBJ1-2; CDR3 DNA: TGCGCCAGCAGCCAGAACGCAGGGTCGAACGGCTACACCTTC; CDR3 protein: CASSQNAGSNGYTF
V gene: TRBV27; clone size: NA; D gene: NA; J gene: TRBJ1-5; CDR3 DNA: TGTGCCAGCAGTTTAACAGGAGACCAGCCCCAGCATTTT; CDR3 protein: CASSLTGDQPQHF
V gene: TRBV28; clone size: NA; D gene: NA; J gene: TRBJ1-5; CDR3 DNA: TGTGCCAGCAGGTTGAATTTCCCTGGCCAGCCCCAGCATTTT; CDR3 protein: CASRLNFPGQPQHF
V gene: TRBV6-5; clone size: NA; D gene: NA; J gene: TRBJ1-1; CDR3 DNA: TGTGCCAGCAGTTCTCCAGGTCTTCCCCGCTGGGCTGAAGCTTTCTTT; CDR3 protein: CASSSPGLPRWAEAFF
V gene: TRBV11-3; clone size: NA; D gene: NA; J gene: TRBJ2-7; CDR3 DNA: TGTGCCAGCGGTATTAGCGGAACCTACGAGCAGTACTTC; CDR3 protein: CASGISGTYEQYF
V gene: TRBV19; clone size: NA; D gene: NA; J gene: TRBJ1-4; CDR3 DNA: TGTGCCAGTCGACGACAGGCCGCAACTAATGAAAAACTGTTTTTT; CDR3 protein: CASRRQAATNEKLFF
V gene: TRBV19; clone size: NA; D gene: TRBD1; J gene: TRBJ1-2; CDR3 DNA: TGTGCCAGTAGGGAGACAGGGGTTAACTATGGCTACACCTTC; CDR3 protein: CASRETGVNYGYTF
V gene: TRBV18; clone size: NA; D gene: TRBD1; J gene: TRBJ1-2; CDR3 DNA: TGTGCCAGCTCGGGACAGGGCAGTTCTGGTGGCTACACCTTC; CDR3 protein: CASSGQGSSGGYTF
V gene: TRBV28; clone size: NA; D gene: TRBD1; J gene: TRBJ1-5; CDR3 DNA: TGTGCCAGCAGTCCCGGTAGGGGGCGCATTCAGCCCCAGCATTTT; CDR3 protein: CASSPGRGRIQPQHF
V gene: TRBV6-1; clone size: NA; D gene: NA; J gene: TRBJ2-7; CDR3 DNA: TGTGCCAGCAGGGCATCAACCTACGAGCAGTACTTC; CDR3 protein: CASRASTYEQYF
V gene: TRBV4-3; clone size: NA; D gene: NA; J gene: TRBJ2-3; CDR3 DNA: TGCGCCAGCAGCCAAGATAGTTCAGGGTATCAAGATACGCAGTATTTT; CDR3 protein: CASSQDSSGYQDTQYF
V gene: TRBV19; clone size: NA; D gene: NA; J gene: TRBJ1-1; CDR3 DNA: TGTGCCAGTAGTATAGCCACAGCGAACACTGAAGCTTTCTTT; CDR3 protein: CASSIATANTEAFF
V gene: TRBV11-3; clone size: few; D gene: TRBD1; J gene: TRBJ2-1; CDR3 DNA: TGTGCCAGCAGCTTAGAAGGGACAGGGGGCGCGAATGAGCAGTTCTTC; CDR3 protein: CASSLEGTGGANEQFF